This T cell receptor beta chain came from a study of Graves' ophthalmopathy and Graves' hyperthyroidism. Study as a whole: There was a collection of peripheral blood at initial diagnosis, before any treatment.

This clonotype was counted many times. Its target is unknown. Orbital computed tomography and thyroid ultrasound, along with TRAb, serum thyroxine and clinical symptoms, underpinned diagnosis. RNA transcripts were the source from which TCR beta CDR3 regions were amplified. HTBI primers primed a first-round RT-PCR, and a second-round multiplex PCR followed. TCRdb independently ran MiXCR on the multiplex PCR reads; one entry per CDR3 protein. The data contain roughly 380,000 distinct CDR3 sequences, 15% of them seen just once; the ten biggest clones take up about 7%. Study-level findings and limits: A majority of expanded thyroid clonotypes exceeding 0.001 frequency were likewise present in blood.

CDR1 and CDR2 (germline): SGHTA, FQGNSA. The CDR3 extends over 15 amino acids. V lost 5 bases, J lost 5 bases, and 11 bases stayed unmatched. The chain carries TRBV7-2 and TRBJ1-2, with 7 nucleotides matching TRBD1. The source is a young woman with stable Graves' hyperthyroidism. Sequenced: peripheral blood. The CDR3 bases are TGTGCCAGCAGCGCGACAGAACAGGGGATATATGGCTACACCTTC. Translation: CASSATEQGIYGYTF.